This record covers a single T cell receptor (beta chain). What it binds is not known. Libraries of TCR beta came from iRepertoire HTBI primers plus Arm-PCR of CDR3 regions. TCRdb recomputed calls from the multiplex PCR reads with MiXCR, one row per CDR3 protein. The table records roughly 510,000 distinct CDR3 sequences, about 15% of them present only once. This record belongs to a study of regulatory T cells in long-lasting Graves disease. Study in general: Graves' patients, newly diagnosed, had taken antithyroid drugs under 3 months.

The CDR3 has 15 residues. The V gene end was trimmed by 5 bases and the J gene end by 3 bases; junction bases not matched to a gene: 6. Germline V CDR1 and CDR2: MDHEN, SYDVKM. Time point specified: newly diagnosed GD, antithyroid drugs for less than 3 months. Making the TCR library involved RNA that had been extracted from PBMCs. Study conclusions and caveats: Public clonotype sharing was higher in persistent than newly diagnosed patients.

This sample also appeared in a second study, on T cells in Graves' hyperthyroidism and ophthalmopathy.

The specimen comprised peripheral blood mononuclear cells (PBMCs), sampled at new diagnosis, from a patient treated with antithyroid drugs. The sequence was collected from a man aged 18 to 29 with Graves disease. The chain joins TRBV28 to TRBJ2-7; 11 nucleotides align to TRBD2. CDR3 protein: CASSTTSGRGYEQYF. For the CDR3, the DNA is TGTGCCAGCAGTACAACTAGCGGGAGAGGCTACGAGCAGTACTTC.